This T cell receptor (beta chain) comes out of a study of blood T cell repertoires in COVID-19. Study summary: Spain, Italy and the United States supplied samples that represented acute and convalescent COVID-19. PBMCs, B-cell-depleted T cells, or T cells were the source of the cDNA or gDNA that made up the material.

Germline V gene lookup returns CDR1 SEHNR and CDR2 FQNEAQ (reference sequence). This CDR3 contains 14 residues. The ends were cut back, 4 bases at V and 4 bases at J, with 11 bases in the middle. As originally analysed: For nucleated cells, counts were estimated from reference gene primer amplification. Sequencing used immunoSEQ multiplex PCR; TCRdb keeps in-frame clones, though not all of them. The V and J calls and clone size were taken over from that table, and D and trimming were inferred from the DNA. The table includes roughly 200,000 clones, roughly 80% detected once. Seattle's enrolled individuals joined amid active infection and were then monitored longitudinally.

The sequenced sample was peripheral blood. The receptor comes from a woman aged 55 to 70 with COVID-19, enrolled during active disease. The V gene is TRBV7-9, the J gene TRBJ1-5; TRBD1 might be the D (5 bases). CDR3 protein: CASSSRGHNQPQHF. In DNA form, the CDR3 reads TGTGCCAGCAGCTCAAGGGGCCATAATCAGCCCCAGCATTTT.